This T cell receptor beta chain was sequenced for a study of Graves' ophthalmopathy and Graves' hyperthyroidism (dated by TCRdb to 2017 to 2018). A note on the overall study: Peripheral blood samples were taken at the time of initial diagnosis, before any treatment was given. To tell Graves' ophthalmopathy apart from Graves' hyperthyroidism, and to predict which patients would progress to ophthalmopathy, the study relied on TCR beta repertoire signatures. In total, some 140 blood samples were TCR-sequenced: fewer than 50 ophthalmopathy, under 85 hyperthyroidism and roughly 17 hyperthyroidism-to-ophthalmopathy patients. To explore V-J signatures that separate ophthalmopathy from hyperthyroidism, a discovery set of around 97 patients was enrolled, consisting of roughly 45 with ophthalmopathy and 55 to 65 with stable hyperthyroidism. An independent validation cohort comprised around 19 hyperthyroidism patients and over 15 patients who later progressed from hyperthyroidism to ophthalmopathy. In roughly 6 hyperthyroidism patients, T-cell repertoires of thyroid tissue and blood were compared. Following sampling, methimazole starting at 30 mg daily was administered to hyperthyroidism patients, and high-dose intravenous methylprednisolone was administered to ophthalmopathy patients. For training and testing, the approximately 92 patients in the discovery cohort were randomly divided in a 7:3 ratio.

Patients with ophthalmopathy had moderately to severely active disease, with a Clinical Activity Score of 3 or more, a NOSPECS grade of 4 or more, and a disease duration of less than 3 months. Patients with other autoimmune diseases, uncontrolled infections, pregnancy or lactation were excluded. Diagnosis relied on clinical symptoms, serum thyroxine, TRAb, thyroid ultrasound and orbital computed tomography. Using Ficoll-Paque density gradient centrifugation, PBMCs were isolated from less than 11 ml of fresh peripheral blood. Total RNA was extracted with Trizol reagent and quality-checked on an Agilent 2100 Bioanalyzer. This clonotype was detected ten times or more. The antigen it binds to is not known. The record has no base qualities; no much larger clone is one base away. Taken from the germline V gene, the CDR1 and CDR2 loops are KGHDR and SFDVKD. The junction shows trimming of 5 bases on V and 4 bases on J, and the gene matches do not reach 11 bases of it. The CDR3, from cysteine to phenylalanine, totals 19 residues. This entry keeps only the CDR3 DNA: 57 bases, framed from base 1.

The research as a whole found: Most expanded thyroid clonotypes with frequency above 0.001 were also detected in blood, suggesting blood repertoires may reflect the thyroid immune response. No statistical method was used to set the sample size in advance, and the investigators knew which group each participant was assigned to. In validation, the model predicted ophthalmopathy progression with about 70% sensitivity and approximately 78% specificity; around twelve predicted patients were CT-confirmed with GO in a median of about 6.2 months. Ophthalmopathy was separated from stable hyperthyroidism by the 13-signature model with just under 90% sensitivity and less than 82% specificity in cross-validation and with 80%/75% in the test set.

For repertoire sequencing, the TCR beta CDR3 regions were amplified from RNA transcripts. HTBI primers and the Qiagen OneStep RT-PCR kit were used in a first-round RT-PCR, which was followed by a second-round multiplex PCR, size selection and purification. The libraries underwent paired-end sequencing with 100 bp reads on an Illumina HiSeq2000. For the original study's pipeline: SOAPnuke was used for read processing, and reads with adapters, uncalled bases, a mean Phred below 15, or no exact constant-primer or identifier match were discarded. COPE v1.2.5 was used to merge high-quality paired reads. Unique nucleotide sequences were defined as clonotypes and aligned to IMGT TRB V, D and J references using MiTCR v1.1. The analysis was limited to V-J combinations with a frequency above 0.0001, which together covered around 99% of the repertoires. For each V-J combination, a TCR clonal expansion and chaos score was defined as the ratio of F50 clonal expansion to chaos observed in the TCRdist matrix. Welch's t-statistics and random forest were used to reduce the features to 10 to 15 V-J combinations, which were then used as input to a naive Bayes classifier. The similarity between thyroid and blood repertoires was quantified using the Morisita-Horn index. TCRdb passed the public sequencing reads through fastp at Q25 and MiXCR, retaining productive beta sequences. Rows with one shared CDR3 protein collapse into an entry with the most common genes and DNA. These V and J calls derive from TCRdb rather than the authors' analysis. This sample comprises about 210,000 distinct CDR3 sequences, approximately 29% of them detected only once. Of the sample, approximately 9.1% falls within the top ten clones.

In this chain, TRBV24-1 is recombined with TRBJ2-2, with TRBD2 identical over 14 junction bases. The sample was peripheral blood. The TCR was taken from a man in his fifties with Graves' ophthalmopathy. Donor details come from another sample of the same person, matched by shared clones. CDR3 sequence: CATSAGTSGSLVGTGELFF. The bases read TGTGCCACCAGTGCCGGGACTAGCGGGAGCCTCGTTGGCACCGGGGAGCTGTTTTTT.